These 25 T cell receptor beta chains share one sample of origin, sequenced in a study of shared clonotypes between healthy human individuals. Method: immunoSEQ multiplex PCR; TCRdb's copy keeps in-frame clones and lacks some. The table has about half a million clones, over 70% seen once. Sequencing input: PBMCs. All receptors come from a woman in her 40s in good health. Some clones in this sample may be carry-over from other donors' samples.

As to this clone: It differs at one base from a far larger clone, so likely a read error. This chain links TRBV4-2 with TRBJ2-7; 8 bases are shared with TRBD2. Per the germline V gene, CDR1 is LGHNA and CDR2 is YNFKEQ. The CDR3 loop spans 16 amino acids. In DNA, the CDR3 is TGTGCCAGCAGCCAAGGTTCAAGCGGGAGCTCCTACGGGCAGTACTTC. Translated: CASSQGSSGSSYGQYF.

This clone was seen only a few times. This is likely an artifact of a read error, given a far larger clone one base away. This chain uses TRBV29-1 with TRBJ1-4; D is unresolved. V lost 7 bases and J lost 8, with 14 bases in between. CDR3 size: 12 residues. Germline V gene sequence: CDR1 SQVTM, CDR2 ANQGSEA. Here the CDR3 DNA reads TGCAGCGCTCGGGATCTATGCGAAAAACTGTTTTTT. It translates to CSARDLCEKLFF.

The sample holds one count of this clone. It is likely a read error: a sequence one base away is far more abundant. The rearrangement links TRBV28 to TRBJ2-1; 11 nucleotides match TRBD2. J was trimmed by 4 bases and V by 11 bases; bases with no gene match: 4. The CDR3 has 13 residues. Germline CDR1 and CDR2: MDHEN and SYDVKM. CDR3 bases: TGTGCCGCGGGACTAGCGGAGTACAATGAGCAGTTCTTC. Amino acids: CAAGLAEYNEQFF. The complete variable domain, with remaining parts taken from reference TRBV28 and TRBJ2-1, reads DVKVTQSSRYLVKRTGEKVFLECVQDMDHENMFWYRQDPGLGLRLIYFSYDVKMKEKGDIPEGYSVSREKKERFSLILESASTNQTSMYLCAAGLAEYNEQFFGPGTRLTVL.

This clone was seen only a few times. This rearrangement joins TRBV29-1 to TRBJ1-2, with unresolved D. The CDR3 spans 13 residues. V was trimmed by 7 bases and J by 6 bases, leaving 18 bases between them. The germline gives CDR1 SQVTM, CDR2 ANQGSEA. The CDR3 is CSGGNTGVNGYTF. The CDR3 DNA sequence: TGCAGCGGGGGAAACACGGGAGTTAATGGCTACACCTTC.

The CDR3 spells CSVRQGLSTDTQYF. CDR3 bases: TGCAGCGTTCGACAGGGGCTAAGCACAGATACGCAGTATTTT. The V and J genes are TRBV29-1 and TRBJ2-3; TRBD1 matches 8 bases. CDR3 length equals 14 residues. CDR1 and CDR2 from the germline V gene are SQVTM and ANQGSEA. Unmatched junction bases numbered 4, after V lost 5 bases and J lost 0 bases.

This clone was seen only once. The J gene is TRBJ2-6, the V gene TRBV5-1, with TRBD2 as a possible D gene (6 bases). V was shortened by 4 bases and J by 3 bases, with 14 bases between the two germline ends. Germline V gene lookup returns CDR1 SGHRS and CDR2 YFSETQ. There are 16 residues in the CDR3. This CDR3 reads CASSREVGFGANVLTF. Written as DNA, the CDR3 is TGCGCCAGCAGCAGGGAGGTAGGGTTTGGGGCCAACGTCCTGACTTTC.

Written as DNA, the CDR3 is TGTGCCACCAGCAGAGCCCGGACAGGGGCACATCAGCCCCAGCATTTT. Translated, it gives CATSRARTGAHQPQHF. The chain joins TRBV15 to TRBJ1-5, with TRBD1 matching 9 bases. CDR1 and CDR2 (germline): LNHNV, YYDKDF (reference sequence). The CDR3 is made up of 16 amino acids. V gave up 1 base and J gave up 5 bases; unmatched junction bases: 6.

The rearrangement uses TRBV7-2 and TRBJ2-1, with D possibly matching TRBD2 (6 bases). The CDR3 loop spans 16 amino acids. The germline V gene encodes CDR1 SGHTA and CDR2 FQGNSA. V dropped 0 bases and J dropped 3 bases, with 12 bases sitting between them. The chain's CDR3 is CASSLAASVHYNEQFF. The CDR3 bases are TGTGCCAGCAGCTTAGCGGCTAGCGTTCACTACAATGAGCAGTTCTTC.

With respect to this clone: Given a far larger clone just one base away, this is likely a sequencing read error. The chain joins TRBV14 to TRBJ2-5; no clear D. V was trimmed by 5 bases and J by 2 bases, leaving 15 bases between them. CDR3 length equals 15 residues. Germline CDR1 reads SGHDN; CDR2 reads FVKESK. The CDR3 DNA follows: TGTGCCAGCAGCGTAGAGGCGTTCCAACAAGAGACCCAGTACTTC. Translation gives CASSVEAFQQETQYF.

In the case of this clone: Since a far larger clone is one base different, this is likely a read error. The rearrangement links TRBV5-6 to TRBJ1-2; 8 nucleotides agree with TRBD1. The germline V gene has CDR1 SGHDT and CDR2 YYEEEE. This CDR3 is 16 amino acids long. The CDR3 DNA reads TGTGCCAGCAGCCCGGACAGGGCTTTCCTTAACTATTGCTACACCTTC. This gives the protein CASSPDRAFLNYCYTF.

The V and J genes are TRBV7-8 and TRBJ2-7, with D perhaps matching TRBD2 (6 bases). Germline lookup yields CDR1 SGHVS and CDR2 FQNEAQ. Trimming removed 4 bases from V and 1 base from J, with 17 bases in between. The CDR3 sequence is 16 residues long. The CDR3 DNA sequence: TGTGCCAGCAGCTCCCCTGGAGGGGATATATCCTACGAGCAGTACTTC. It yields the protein CASSSPGGDISYEQYF.

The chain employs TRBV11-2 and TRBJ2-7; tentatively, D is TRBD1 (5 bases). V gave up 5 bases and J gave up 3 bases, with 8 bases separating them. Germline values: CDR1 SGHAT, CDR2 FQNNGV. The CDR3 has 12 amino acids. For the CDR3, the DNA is TGTGCCAGCAGCGATCAGGGCTACGAGCAGTACTTC. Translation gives CASSDQGYEQYF.

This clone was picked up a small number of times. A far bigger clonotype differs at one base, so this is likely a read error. The CDR3: CASPPRGDGYTEAFF. DNA of the CDR3: TGTGCCAGCCCACCACGCGGGGACGGCTACACTGAAGCTTTCTTT. The chain recombines TRBV18 with TRBJ1-1; D possibly corresponds to TRBD1 (5 bases). The CDR3 consists of 15 residues. Germline assignment: CDR1 KGHSH and CDR2 LQKENI.

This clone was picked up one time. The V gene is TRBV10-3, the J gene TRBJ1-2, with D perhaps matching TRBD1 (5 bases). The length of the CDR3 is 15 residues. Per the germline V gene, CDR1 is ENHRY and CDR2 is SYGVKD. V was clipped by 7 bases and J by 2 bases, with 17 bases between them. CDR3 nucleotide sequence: TGTGCCATCACTTCCGGGGCTAAAGGGAACTATGGCTACACCTTC. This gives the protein CAITSGAKGNYGYTF.

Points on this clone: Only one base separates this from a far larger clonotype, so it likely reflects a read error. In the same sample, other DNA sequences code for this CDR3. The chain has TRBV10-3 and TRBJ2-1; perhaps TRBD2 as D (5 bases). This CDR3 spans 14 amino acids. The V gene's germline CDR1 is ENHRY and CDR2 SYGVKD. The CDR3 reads CAISEGSSYNEQFF. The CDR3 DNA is TGCGCCATCAGTGAAGGGAGCTCCTACAATGAGCAGTTCTTC.

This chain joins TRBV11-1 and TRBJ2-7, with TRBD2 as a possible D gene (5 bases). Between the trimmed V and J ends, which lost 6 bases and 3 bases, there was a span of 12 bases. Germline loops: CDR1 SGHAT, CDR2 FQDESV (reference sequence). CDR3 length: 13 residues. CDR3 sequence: CASSRGMVYEQYF. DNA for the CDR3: TGTGCCAGCAGTCGGGGAATGGTCTACGAGCAGTACTTC.

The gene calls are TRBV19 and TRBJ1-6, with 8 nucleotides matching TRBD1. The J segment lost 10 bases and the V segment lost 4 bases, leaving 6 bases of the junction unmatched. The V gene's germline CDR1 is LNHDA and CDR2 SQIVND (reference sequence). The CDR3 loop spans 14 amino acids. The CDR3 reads CASSTRDRNSPLHF. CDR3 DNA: TGTGCCAGTAGTACAAGGGACAGGAACTCACCCCTCCACTTT.

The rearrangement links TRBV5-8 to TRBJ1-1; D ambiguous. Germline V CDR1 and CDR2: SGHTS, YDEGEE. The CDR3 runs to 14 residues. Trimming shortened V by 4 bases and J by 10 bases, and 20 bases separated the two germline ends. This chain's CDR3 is CASSNIVVDTGAFF. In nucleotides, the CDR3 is TGTGCCAGCAGCAATATCGTGGTTGACACCGGAGCTTTCTTT.

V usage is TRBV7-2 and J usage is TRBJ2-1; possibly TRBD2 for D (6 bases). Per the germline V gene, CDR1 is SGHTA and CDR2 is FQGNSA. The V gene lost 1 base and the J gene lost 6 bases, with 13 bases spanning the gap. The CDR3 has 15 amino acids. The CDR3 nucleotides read TGTGCCAGCAGCTTAGGTGGCGGGACCCCCAATGAGCAGTTCTTC. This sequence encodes CASSLGGGTPNEQFF.

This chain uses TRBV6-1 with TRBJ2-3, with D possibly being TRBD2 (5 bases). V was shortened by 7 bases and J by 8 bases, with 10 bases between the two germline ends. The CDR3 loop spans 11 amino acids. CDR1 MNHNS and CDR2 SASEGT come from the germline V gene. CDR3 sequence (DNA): TGTGCCAGCATTAAAGGAGGTACGCAGTATTTT. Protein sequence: CASIKGGTQYF.

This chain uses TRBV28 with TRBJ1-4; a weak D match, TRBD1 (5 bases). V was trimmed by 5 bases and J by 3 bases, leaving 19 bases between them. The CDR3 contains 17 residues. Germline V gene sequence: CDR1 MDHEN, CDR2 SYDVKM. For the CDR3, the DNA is TGTGCCAGCAGTGAAGTTAGGGGCGGGTGGGCTAATGAAAAACTGTTTTTT. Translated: CASSEVRGGWANEKLFF.

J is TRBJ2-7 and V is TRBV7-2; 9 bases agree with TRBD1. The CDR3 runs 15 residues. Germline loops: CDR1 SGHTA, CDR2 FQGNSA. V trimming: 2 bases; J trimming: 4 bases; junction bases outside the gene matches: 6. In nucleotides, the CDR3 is TGTGCCAGCAGCTTAAGGAGGGACAGGGCTTACGAGCAGTACTTC. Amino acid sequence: CASSLRRDRAYEQYF.

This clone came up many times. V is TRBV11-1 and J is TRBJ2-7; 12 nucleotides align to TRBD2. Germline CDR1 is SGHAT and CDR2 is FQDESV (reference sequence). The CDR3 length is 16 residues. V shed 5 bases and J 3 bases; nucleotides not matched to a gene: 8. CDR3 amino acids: CASSRTGTSGFYEQYF. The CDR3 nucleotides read TGTGCCAGCAGCAGAACCGGGACTAGCGGGTTCTACGAGCAGTACTTC.

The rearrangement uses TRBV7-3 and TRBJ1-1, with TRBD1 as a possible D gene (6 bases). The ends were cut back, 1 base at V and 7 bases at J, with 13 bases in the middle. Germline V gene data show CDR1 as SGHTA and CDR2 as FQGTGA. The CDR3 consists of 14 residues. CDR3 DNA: TGTGCCAGCAGCTTAAATGTGGGGGCAGGTGAAGCTTTCTTT. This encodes CASSLNVGAGEAFF.

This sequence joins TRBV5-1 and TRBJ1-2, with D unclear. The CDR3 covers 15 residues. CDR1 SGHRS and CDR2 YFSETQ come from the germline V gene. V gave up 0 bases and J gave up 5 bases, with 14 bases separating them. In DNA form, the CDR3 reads TGCGCCAGCAGCTTGGGGGCTCCCGAGGTATATGGCTACACCTTC. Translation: CASSLGAPEVYGYTF.